This T cell receptor beta chain was captured by sequencing in a study of blood T cell repertoires in COVID-19. Study details: Acute and convalescent COVID-19 specimens originated in the United States, Italy and Spain. Sources were T cells, B-cell-depleted T cells, or PBMCs; the material itself was cDNA or gDNA.

Original processing methods: Estimation of nucleated cell counts relied on the amplification of reference gene primers. Clones were read by immunoSEQ multiplex PCR, and TCRdb kept only the in-frame ones, dropping some. V, J and clone size reflect that table, while D and trimming were determined from the DNA. The table includes about 270,000 clones, 70% to 90% detected once. The CDR3 spans 12 residues. Germline assignment: CDR1 MNHEY and CDR2 SVGAGI. The V and J ends lost 7 bases and 4 bases, in that order; junction bases with no gene match: 3. What was sequenced was peripheral blood. This clonotype was obtained from a woman aged 65 to 85 with acute or convalescent COVID-19. This chain links TRBV6-5 with TRBJ2-5; 7 bases match TRBD1. For the CDR3, the DNA is TGTGCCAGCAAAGGGGGCCGAGAGACCCAGTACTTC. This codes for CASKGGRETQYF.